This entry lists 10 T cell receptor beta chains sequenced from one sample in a study of blood T cell repertoires in COVID-19. Only in-frame clones appear in the TCRdb table, and some are missing; sequencing was by immunoSEQ multiplex PCR. The data hold about 200,000 clones, with more than 70% observed a single time. The specimen sequenced was peripheral blood. These receptors were taken from a man between 18 and 29 years old with active or convalescent COVID-19.

The rearrangement links TRBV5-1 to TRBJ2-1, with a possible D match to TRBD2 (6 bases). Germline V CDR1 and CDR2: SGHRS, YFSETQ. CDR3 length: 17 amino acids. The V gene lost 3 bases and the J gene lost 1 base, with 17 bases spanning the gap. CDR3: CASSWTASDQSYNEQFF. The DNA of the CDR3 is TGCGCCAGCAGCTGGACCGCTAGCGACCAATCCTACAATGAGCAGTTCTTC.

V gene TRBV7-2 combines with J gene TRBJ1-5; 9 bases fit TRBD1. The CDR3 sequence is 14 residues long. Germline V gene sequence: CDR1 SGHTA, CDR2 FQGNSA. J gave up 2 bases and V 8 bases, and 4 bases lay outside the gene matches. The CDR3 spells CASRDRGGNQPQHF. DNA of the CDR3: TGTGCCAGCCGAGACAGGGGGGGCAATCAGCCCCAGCATTTT. Full variable domain (missing parts from reference TRBV7-2 and TRBJ1-5): GAGVSQSPSNKVTEKGKDVELRCDPISGHTALYWYRQSLGQGLEFLIYFQGNSAPDKSGLPSDRFSAERTGGSVSTLTIQRTQQEDSAVYLCASRDRGGNQPQHFGDGTRLSIL.

This sequence joins TRBV9 and TRBJ1-2; 8 nucleotides agree with TRBD1. V was pared by 4 bases and J by 6 bases, with 8 bases of the junction left unmatched. The CDR3 runs to 14 residues. Per germline, CDR1 SGDLS and CDR2 YYNGEE. CDR3 protein: CASSQIRGRNGYTF. DNA for the CDR3: TGTGCCAGCAGCCAAATCAGGGGGCGGAATGGCTACACCTTC.

The J gene is TRBJ2-5, the V gene TRBV13; TRBD2 agrees at 9 bases. The CDR3 consists of 14 residues. J gave up 4 bases and V 4 bases, and 4 bases lay outside the gene matches. Germline V CDR1 and CDR2: PRHDT, FYEKMQ (reference sequence). This CDR3 is CASSSSGRTETQYF. The CDR3 nucleotides are TGTGCCAGCAGCTCCAGCGGGAGGACAGAGACCCAGTACTTC.

The chain is built from TRBV5-1 and TRBJ2-7; TRBD1 is a possible D gene (5 bases). The CDR3 has 13 amino acids. With 0 bases removed from V and 3 bases from J, the gap between germline ends came to 7 bases. Germline lookup yields CDR1 SGHRS and CDR2 YFSETQ. CDR3 bases: TGCGCCAGCAGCTTGGGACAGAACTACGAGCAGTACTTC. This gives the protein CASSLGQNYEQYF.

The chain couples TRBV6-2 or TRBV6-3 to TRBJ1-2, with 7 bases matching TRBD1. The V and J ends lost 5 bases and 8 bases, in that order; junction bases with no gene match: 8. Looked up from germline, CDR1 is MNHEY and CDR2 is SVGEGT. The CDR3 runs to 13 residues. DNA for the CDR3: TGTGCCAGCAGTCCCACGAACAGGGGCGGCTACACCTTC. Protein sequence: CASSPTNRGGYTF.

CDR3 residues: CASSLGTRTGLQETQYF. Here the CDR3 DNA reads TGTGCCAGCAGCTTAGGAACCCGGACAGGACTCCAAGAGACCCAGTACTTC. The chain links TRBV7-9 to TRBJ2-5; TRBD1 agrees at 7 bases. Trimming at V came to 1 base and at J to 1 base, leaving 9 bases not matched to a gene. The CDR3 has 17 amino acids. Germline V gives CDR1 SEHNR, CDR2 FQNEAQ (reference sequence).

This chain uses TRBV19 with TRBJ2-2; D remains ambiguous. CDR3 length: 13 amino acids. Germline values: CDR1 LNHDA, CDR2 SQIVND (reference sequence). The V gene lost 2 bases and the J gene lost 6 bases, with 7 bases spanning the gap. This chain's CDR3 is CASSIIIPGELFF. The DNA for the CDR3 is TGTGCCAGTAGTATAATTATTCCCGGGGAGCTGTTTTTT.

The sample holds one count of this clone. The chain has TRBV30 and TRBJ1-3, with 12 bases lining up with TRBD1. The CDR3 contains 14 residues. V gave up 4 bases and J gave up 7 bases; unmatched junction bases: 5. In germline, CDR1 is GTSNPN, CDR2 SVGIG (reference sequence). The DNA for the CDR3 is TGTGCCTGGACCAAGGGACAGGGGGCGAACACCATATATTTT. Protein product: CAWTKGQGANTIYF.

The rearrangement links TRBV7-3 to TRBJ2-5; 12 nucleotides match TRBD2. V lost 5 bases to trimming and J lost 5 bases; unmatched junction nucleotides: 3. This CDR3 region has 14 residues. CDR1 is SGHTA and CDR2 is FQGTGA in the germline V gene. The CDR3 DNA is TGTGCCAGCAGCCTAGCGGGGGGGCTTGAGACCCAGTACTTC. Amino acids: CASSLAGGLETQYF.